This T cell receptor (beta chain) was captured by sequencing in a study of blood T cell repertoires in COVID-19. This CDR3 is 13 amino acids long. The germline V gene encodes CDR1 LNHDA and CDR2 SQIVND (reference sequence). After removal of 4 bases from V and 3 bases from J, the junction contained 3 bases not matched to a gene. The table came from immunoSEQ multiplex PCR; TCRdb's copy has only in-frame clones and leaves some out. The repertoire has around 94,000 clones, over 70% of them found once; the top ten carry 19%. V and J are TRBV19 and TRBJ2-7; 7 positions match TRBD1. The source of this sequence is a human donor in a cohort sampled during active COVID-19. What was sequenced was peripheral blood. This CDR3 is CASSTNRGYEQYF. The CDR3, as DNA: TGTGCCAGTAGTACGAACAGGGGCTACGAGCAGTACTTC.